Below are 20 T cell receptor beta chains sequenced from a single sample in a study of OX40 agonist ivuxolimab in advanced cancers. Using immunoSEQ multiplex PCR, the repertoire was profiled, and TCRdb retains in-frame clones only, with some absent. The data show some 55,000 clones, roughly 79% seen once. The sample consisted of CD4+ or CD8+ T cells sorted from blood, taken in a trial of the OX40 agonist ivuxolimab. Every receptor here comes from an adult with an advanced solid tumor such as melanoma, head and neck, liver or kidney cancer.

This chain joins TRBV19 and TRBJ1-4, with D unresolved. V gave up 5 bases and J gave up 7 bases, with 14 bases separating them. The germline gives CDR1 LNHDA, CDR2 SQIVND (reference sequence). The CDR3 covers 14 residues. The CDR3 spells CASSFFVNGEKLFF. As DNA, the CDR3 is TGTGCCAGTAGTTTCTTTGTGAACGGTGAAAAACTGTTTTTT.

This chain joins TRBV7-3 and TRBJ2-2, with D maybe TRBD1 (6 bases). V lost 4 bases to trimming and J lost 5 bases, with 8 bases between them. The CDR3 is 13 amino acids. The germline V gene encodes CDR1 SGHTA and CDR2 FQGTGA. The CDR3 DNA reads TGTGCCAGCAGCTCGGACAGTACCGGGGAGCTGTTTTTT. Translating gives CASSSDSTGELFF.

In this sample, this clone turned up a few times. The chain joins TRBV11-2 to TRBJ1-2; D remains unclear. This CDR3 comprises 13 residues. The V end was cut by 0 bases, the J end by 4 bases, with 6 bases between. The V gene's germline CDR1 is SGHAT and CDR2 FQNNGV. This CDR3 is CASSLDGVYGYTF. The CDR3 DNA sequence: TGTGCCAGCAGCTTAGACGGGGTCTATGGCTACACCTTC.

The chain is built from TRBV7-2 and TRBJ2-1; 10 nucleotides line up with TRBD1. The CDR3 is made up of 14 amino acids. The germline gives CDR1 SGHTA, CDR2 FQGNSA. The V and J ends lost 7 bases and 7 bases, in that order; junction bases with no gene match: 7. The DNA of the CDR3 is TGTGCCAGCACACCGGGACAGGGGTTTAATGAGCAGTTCTTC. Encoded protein: CASTPGQGFNEQFF.

Points on this clone: Other nucleotide sequences from this sample produce the same CDR3. This chain joins TRBV7-9 and TRBJ2-7; D may match TRBD1 or TRBD2 (5 bases each). The CDR3 runs 15 residues. Germline CDR1 is SEHNR and CDR2 is FQNEAQ (reference sequence). V was trimmed by 1 base and J by 3 bases, leaving 13 bases between them. Here the CDR3 DNA reads TGTGCCAGCAGCTTAGAAGGTCGGGGCGGCTACGAGCAGTACTTC. Protein sequence: CASSLEGRGGYEQYF.

The chain has TRBV23-1 and TRBJ2-3; 11 bases are shared with TRBD2. TRBV23-1 is given ORF status, its function remaining uncertain. The CDR3 sequence is 19 residues long. Losses at the gene ends were 5 bases for V and 2 bases for J; bases not matched to a gene: 15. The CDR3: CASSARSRASGGTTDTQYF. In nucleotides, the CDR3 is TGCGCCAGCAGTGCGCGGTCGAGGGCTAGCGGGGGGACCACAGATACGCAGTATTTT.

V is TRBV5-1 and J is TRBJ2-5; TRBD1 matches 10 bases. The V segment lost 3 bases and the J segment 3 bases; nucleotides outside the gene matches: 2. CDR3 length: 14 amino acids. Germline V CDR1 and CDR2: SGHRS, YFSETQ. This CDR3 is CASSWGTGEETQYF. The CDR3 bases are TGCGCCAGCAGCTGGGGGACAGGGGAAGAGACCCAGTACTTC.

Written as DNA, the CDR3 is TGTGCCAGCAGCAGAACAGGCCCAACAGGGGAAGCTTTCTTT. Protein product: CASSRTGPTGEAFF. The rearrangement uses TRBV7-2 and TRBJ1-1; possibly TRBD1 for D (6 bases). Germline CDR1 and CDR2: SGHTA and FQGNSA. Between the trimmed V and J ends, which lost 5 bases and 8 bases, there was a span of 18 bases. CDR3 length: 14 residues.

This chain links TRBV27 with TRBJ2-7; tentative D call: TRBD1 (5 bases). The CDR3 is 15 amino acids. V lost 0 bases, J lost 0 bases, and 9 bases lay in between. Germline V lookup: CDR1 MNHEY, CDR2 SMNVEV (reference sequence). CDR3 amino acids: CASSLSAGNSYEQYF. CDR3 DNA: TGTGCCAGCAGTTTATCCGCAGGGAACTCCTACGAGCAGTACTTC.

The chain employs TRBV10-3 and TRBJ1-1; 7 bases match TRBD1. The trim removed 6 bases at V and 3 bases at J, leaving 7 bases unmatched. There are 14 residues in the CDR3. The germline gives CDR1 ENHRY, CDR2 SYGVKD. In DNA form, the CDR3 reads TGTGCCATCAGCGTACAGGGACAGCACACTGAAGCTTTCTTT. Amino acids: CAISVQGQHTEAFF.

The chain employs TRBV6-5 and TRBJ1-5; D remains ambiguous. The CDR3 extends over 13 amino acids. The V and J ends lost 7 bases and 6 bases respectively, with 13 bases between them. Germline-derived CDR1 and CDR2 are MNHEY and SVGAGI. CDR3 protein: CASTRIAGQPQHF. In DNA, the CDR3 is TGTGCCAGCACCCGGATCGCTGGTCAGCCCCAGCATTTT.

This rearrangement joins TRBV5-4 to TRBJ2-7, with D perhaps assigned TRBD1 or TRBD2 (7 bases each). Germline values: CDR1 SGHNT, CDR2 YYREEE (reference sequence). This CDR3 contains 15 residues. V lost 4 bases and J 1 base, leaving 15 bases between the germline ends. CDR3 in amino acids: CASSPGRGLSYEQYF. CDR3 coding DNA: TGTGCCAGCAGCCCGGGGAGGGGGCTATCCTACGAGCAGTACTTC.

This clone has more than one count but fewer than ten. The chain employs TRBV19 and TRBJ2-6; D unclear. Germline values: CDR1 LNHDA, CDR2 SQIVND (reference sequence). Deletions cut 3 bases from V and 0 bases from J, with 3 bases between. CDR3 length: 14 amino acids. DNA for the CDR3: TGTGCCAGTAGTATGACCTCTGGGGCCAACGTCCTGACTTTC. Protein sequence: CASSMTSGANVLTF.

CDR3 loop: CASRGTGKDQPQHF. The CDR3 DNA is TGTGCCAGCAGAGGGACAGGGAAGGATCAGCCCCAGCATTTT. This chain connects TRBV6-5 to TRBJ1-5; TRBD1 agrees at 9 bases. Trimming removed 6 bases from V and 5 bases from J; junction bases left unmatched: 5. The CDR3 contains 14 residues. In germline, CDR1 is MNHEY, CDR2 SVGAGI.

The chain recombines TRBV4-3 with TRBJ1-2; D unresolved. The ends were cut back, 1 base at V and 6 bases at J, with 15 bases in the middle. The CDR3 totals 15 residues. CDR1 is LGHNA, CDR2 YSLEER, per germline. Here the CDR3 reads CASSQGMYRLDGYTF. CDR3 sequence (DNA): TGCGCCAGCAGCCAAGGGATGTATAGGCTAGATGGCTACACCTTC.

The V and J genes are TRBV12-2 and TRBJ2-5; no check of the table's D call, TRBD2, against the DNA was made. TRBV12-2 is a pseudogene segment. The CDR3 consists of 22 residues. The CDR3 region has the DNA TGTGCAAGTCGCTTAGCGCAGGGGTTTGCTGGACTAGCGGGAGTCGAGGGTGAGACCCAGTACTTC. This codes for CASRLAQGFAGLAGVEGETQYF.

The chain has TRBV7-2 and TRBJ2-5; 15 bases match TRBD2. Germline assignment: CDR1 SGHTA and CDR2 FQGNSA. This CDR3 contains 16 residues. The V segment lost 5 bases and the J segment 5 bases; nucleotides outside the gene matches: 6. CDR3 in amino acids: CASSKGLAGGRETQYF. The CDR3 bases are TGTGCCAGCAGCAAGGGACTAGCGGGGGGCCGGGAGACCCAGTACTTC.

This clone was seen only a few times. The chain combines TRBV19 with TRBJ1-5, with D maybe TRBD1 (5 bases). Germline V gene lookup returns CDR1 LNHDA and CDR2 SQIVND (reference sequence). This CDR3 is built from 15 residues. Trimming shortened V by 7 bases and J by 4 bases, and 17 bases separated the two germline ends. The CDR3 DNA sequence: TGTGCCAGTACGGTCGGGGACGGTAGAAATCAGCCCCAGCATTTT. This encodes CASTVGDGRNQPQHF.

The V gene is TRBV28, the J gene TRBJ1-2; D may be TRBD1 (6 bases). The CDR3 is 14 residues long. CDR1 MDHEN and CDR2 SYDVKM come from the germline V gene. V lost 1 base and J lost 4, with 10 bases in between. CDR3 sequence: CASSLLGRGYGYTF. The CDR3, as DNA: TGTGCCAGCAGTTTATTGGGCAGGGGCTATGGCTACACCTTC.

The chain couples TRBV11-2 to TRBJ2-3; 9 bases line up with TRBD2. The CDR3 contains 16 residues. V gave up 5 bases and J gave up 5 bases; unmatched junction bases: 11. Germline V lookup: CDR1 SGHAT, CDR2 FQNNGV. The CDR3, as DNA: TGTGCCAGCAGCCCGTTTGGCGGGAGGGCAAGAGATACGCAGTATTTT. Residues: CASSPFGGRARDTQYF.